The table lists the clone carrying this TCR beta chain with a count of one. Its matching antigen is unknown. The data are from a study of shared clonotypes between healthy human individuals. Only in-frame clones appear in the TCRdb table, and some are missing; sequencing was by immunoSEQ multiplex PCR. The sample yields a few million clones, just over 90% seen once. Germline CDR1 is LNHNV and CDR2 is YYDKDF (reference sequence). Trimming pared 2 bases from V and 0 bases from J, leaving 8 bases between. The CDR3 has 14 amino acids. Overall study findings and caveats: Tissue TCR repertoires likely differ from these blood-only repertoires.

This rearrangement joins TRBV15 to TRBJ2-7; tentatively, D is TRBD2 (5 bases). What was sequenced was naive CD4+ T cells sorted from blood. As for subset: CD45RA+ positively selected. This receptor was taken from a man aged 18 to 35 in good health. CDR3 sequence (DNA): TGTGCCACCAGCAGAACCGGGAACTCCTACGAGCAGTACTTC. Translated, it gives CATSRTGNSYEQYF.